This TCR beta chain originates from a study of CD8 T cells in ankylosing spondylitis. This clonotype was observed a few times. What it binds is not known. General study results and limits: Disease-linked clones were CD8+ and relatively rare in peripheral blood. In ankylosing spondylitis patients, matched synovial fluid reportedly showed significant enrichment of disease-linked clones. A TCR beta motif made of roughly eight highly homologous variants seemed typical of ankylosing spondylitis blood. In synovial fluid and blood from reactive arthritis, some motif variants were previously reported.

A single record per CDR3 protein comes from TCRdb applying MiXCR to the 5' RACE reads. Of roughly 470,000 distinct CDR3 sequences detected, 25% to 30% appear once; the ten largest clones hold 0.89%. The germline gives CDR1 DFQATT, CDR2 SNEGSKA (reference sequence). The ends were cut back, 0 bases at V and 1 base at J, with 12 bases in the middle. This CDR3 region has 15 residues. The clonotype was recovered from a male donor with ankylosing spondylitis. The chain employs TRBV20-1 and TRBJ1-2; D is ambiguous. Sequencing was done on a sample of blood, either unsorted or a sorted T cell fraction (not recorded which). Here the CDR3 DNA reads TGCAGTGCTAGAGAGTGGGGTGAGGGTAACTATGGCTACACCTTC. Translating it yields CSAREWGEGNYGYTF.